This is a list of T cell receptor beta chains from one sample in a study of cytomegalovirus exposure and HLA in healthy donors. Repertoires were generated with immunoSEQ multiplex PCR, while TCRdb's copy carries only in-frame clones and drops some. The ten most abundant clones cover about 1.2% of a sample with about 50,000 clones. Sequencing was carried out using PBMCs. Source of these receptors: a woman aged 40 to 50 in good health and CMV-seronegative. Each CDR3 is given with its conserved first and last residue. The D gene is left open where the match is weak. Clone size is not always given. Where it is, it says once, few, many or a class for expanded clones.

cdr3_aa	cdr3_nt	clone_size	j_call	v_call	d_call
CAWSGSGQGHEQYF	TGTGCCTGGAGTGGTAGCGGACAGGGACACGAGCAGTACTTC	.	TRBJ2-7	TRBV30	TRBD1
CASSQLGGQGRCNQPQHF	TGTGCCAGCAGCCAACTCGGGGGACAGGGACGTTGCAATCAGCCCCAGCATTTT	.	TRBJ1-5	TRBV14	TRBD1
CASSYSLAGAKNIQYF	TGTGCCAGCAGTTACTCCCTAGCGGGAGCCAAAAACATTCAGTACTTC	.	TRBJ2-4	TRBV6-5	TRBD2
CASNEDSLSYEQYF	TGTGCCAGCAACGAGGACAGCCTCTCCTACGAGCAGTACTTC	.	TRBJ2-7	TRBV2	.
CASSLNGRLGQETQYF	TGTGCCAGCAGCTTAAACGGGAGGTTGGGCCAAGAGACCCAGTACTTC	.	TRBJ2-5	TRBV11-2	TRBD2
CASTGNSNQPQHF	TGTGCCAGCACGGGGAATAGCAATCAGCCCCAGCATTTT	.	TRBJ1-5	TRBV6-1	.
CATSRDLSKGLYEQYF	TGTGCCACCAGCAGGGATCTTAGCAAGGGGCTCTACGAGCAGTACTTC	.	TRBJ2-7	TRBV15	.
CASSVGGLAGTHEQFF	TGTGCCAGCAGCGTAGGGGGGCTAGCGGGAACTCATGAGCAGTTCTTC	.	TRBJ2-1	TRBV9	TRBD2
CASSLGTGWDTQYF	TGTGCCAGCAGCTTAGGGACAGGGTGGGATACGCAGTATTTT	.	TRBJ2-3	TRBV7-9	TRBD1
CASGQEKNTEAFF	TGTGCCAGCGGACAGGAAAAAAACACTGAAGCTTTCTTT	.	TRBJ1-1	TRBV7-3	TRBD1
CASSPDRAGANVLTF	TGTGCCAGCAGCCCGGACAGGGCTGGGGCCAACGTCCTGACTTTC	.	TRBJ2-6	TRBV2	TRBD1
CASSLGLAGVFYEQYF	TGCGCCAGCTCCCTGGGGCTAGCGGGAGTGTTTTACGAGCAGTACTTC	.	TRBJ2-7	TRBV5-1	TRBD2
CASSSPGQGYGYTF	TGTGCCAGCAGCTCTCCGGGACAGGGGTATGGCTACACCTTC	.	TRBJ1-2	TRBV9	TRBD1
CASSEGQRSYEQYF	TGTGCCAGTAGTGAAGGACAGAGATCCTACGAGCAGTACTTC	.	TRBJ2-7	TRBV19	.
CSVRGLAYEQYF	TGCAGCGTTAGGGGGCTCGCCTACGAGCAGTACTTC	.	TRBJ2-7	TRBV29-1	TRBD1
CASSAGRITYEQYF	TGTGCCAGCAGCGCGGGACGGATAACCTACGAGCAGTACTTC	.	TRBJ2-7	TRBV7-2	.
CASSPPSYEQYF	TGTGCCAGCTCACCACCTTCGTACGAGCAGTACTTC	.	TRBJ2-7	TRBV18	.
CASSQGTGGLDEQYF	TGTGCCAGCAGCCAGGGGACAGGGGGGTTAGACGAGCAGTACTTC	.	TRBJ2-7	TRBV7-7	TRBD1
CASAGGTEAFF	TGTGCCAGCGCCGGGGGGACTGAAGCTTTCTTT	.	TRBJ1-1	TRBV6-5	.
CASSHRPLASSGHEQFF	TGTGCCAGCAGCCACCGTCCACTAGCGAGTTCTGGCCATGAGCAGTTCTTC	medium-sized	TRBJ2-1	TRBV7-9	TRBD2
CASSPRGSSPPHEQYF	TGTGCCAGCAGCCCCCGGGGATCGTCACCCCCACACGAGCAGTACTTC	.	TRBJ2-7	TRBV11-3	.
CSATTGSYNEQFF	TGCAGCGCAACGACAGGTTCCTACAATGAGCAGTTCTTC	.	TRBJ2-1	TRBV29-1	.
CASSVGLAEPYEQYF	TGTGCCAGCAGCGTAGGACTAGCGGAGCCCTACGAGCAGTACTTC	.	TRBJ2-7	TRBV9	TRBD2
CASSLEQGYEQYF	TGCGCCAGCAGCTTGGAACAGGGGTACGAGCAGTACTTC	.	TRBJ2-7	TRBV5-1	TRBD1
CAWSPPSTVYGYTF	TGTGCCTGGAGTCCCCCTTCGACAGTTTATGGCTACACCTTC	.	TRBJ1-2	TRBV30	.
CASSWEGQGGTEAFF	TGCGCCAGCAGCTGGGAAGGTCAGGGTGGGACTGAAGCTTTCTTT	.	TRBJ1-1	TRBV5-1	.
CSVTLAFNEQFF	TGCAGCGTTACCCTAGCGTTCAATGAGCAGTTCTTC	.	TRBJ2-1	TRBV29-1	.
CASSLRSWTDTQYF	TGTGCCAGCAGCTTACGGAGTTGGACAGATACGCAGTATTTT	.	TRBJ2-3	TRBV7-9	.
CASSSLQGAAGNTIYF	TGTGCCAGCAGTTCACTACAGGGGGCGGCTGGAAACACCATATATTTT	.	TRBJ1-3	TRBV28	TRBD1
CASSLSGDRAKGYTF	TGTGCCAGCAGCTTATCTGGAGATCGAGCGAAGGGCTACACCTTC	.	TRBJ1-2	TRBV7-2	.
CASSPPEGLSNQPQHF	TGTGCCAGCTCACCGCCGGAGGGTTTGAGCAATCAGCCCCAGCATTTT	.	TRBJ1-5	TRBV18	.
CAYSRGVETDTQYF	TGTGCCTATTCACGGGGGGTAGAAACAGATACGCAGTATTTT	.	TRBJ2-3	TRBV10-3	TRBD2
CASSLAKTHRANTGELFF	TGTGCCAGCAGCTTAGCGAAAACTCACAGGGCGAACACCGGGGAGCTGTTTTTT	.	TRBJ2-2	TRBV7-9	.
CASSFGQHQETQYF	TGTGCCAGCAGCTTTGGACAGCACCAAGAGACCCAGTACTTC	.	TRBJ2-5	TRBV7-2	.
CASSLGTRITGELFF	TGTGCCAGCAGTTTAGGGACTAGAATAACCGGGGAGCTGTTTTTT	.	TRBJ2-2	TRBV28	TRBD2
CSAGGGREQFF	TGCAGTGCTGGGGGGGGGCGGGAGCAGTTCTTC	.	TRBJ2-1	TRBV20-1	.
CSGGVNEKLFF	TGCAGTGGGGGGGTTAATGAAAAACTGTTTTTT	.	TRBJ1-4	TRBV20-1	.
CARSRIRVLNTEAFF	TGTGCCAGAAGCCGCATCCGGGTCCTGAACACTGAAGCTTTCTTT	.	TRBJ1-1	TRBV5-3	.
CASSPDSNYGYTF	TGTGCCAGCAGCCCAGACTCTAACTATGGCTACACCTTC	.	TRBJ1-2	TRBV5-4	.
CASSYSTSGSYEQFF	TGTGCCAGCAGTTACTCCACTAGCGGGAGTTACGAGCAGTTCTTC	.	TRBJ2-1	TRBV6-5	TRBD2
CASSPRGGMNTEDFF	TGTGCCAGCTCACCTCGGGGAGGTATGAACACTGAAGATTTCTTT	.	TRBJ1-1	TRBV18	.
CASSQGEAREAGELFF	TGCGCCAGCAGCCAAGGAGAAGCCAGGGAGGCCGGGGAGCTGTTTTTT	.	TRBJ2-2	TRBV4-3	.
CASSPAVATEAFF	TGTGCCAGCTCACCCGCGGTGGCCACTGAAGCTTTCTTT	.	TRBJ1-1	TRBV18	.
CASSGPSEKLFF	TGTGCCAGCTCAGGGCCAAGTGAAAAACTGTTTTTT	.	TRBJ1-4	TRBV18	.
CASISRTGQGAGTF	TGTGCCAGCATCAGTAGGACGGGACAGGGGGCGGGCACCTTC	.	TRBJ1-2	TRBV28	TRBD1
CASRKQEKAYNEQFF	TGTGCCAGCAGAAAACAGGAGAAGGCCTACAATGAGCAGTTCTTC	.	TRBJ2-1	TRBV11-2	.
CASSYDRVNEQFF	TGTGCCAGCAGCTACGACAGGGTCAATGAGCAGTTCTTC	.	TRBJ2-1	TRBV7-2	TRBD1
CASSQETGGLPTDTQYF	TGCGCCAGCAGCCAGGAAACAGGGGGCCTACCCACAGATACGCAGTATTTT	.	TRBJ2-3	TRBV4-1	TRBD1
CASSIGRGLPNEQFF	TGTGCCAGTAGTATCGGCAGGGGGCTACCCAATGAGCAGTTCTTC	.	TRBJ2-1	TRBV19	TRBD1
CASSEGQAGETQYF	TGTGCCAGCAGCGAGGGACAGGCGGGGGAGACCCAGTACTTC	.	TRBJ2-5	TRBV9	TRBD1
CASSNRTAMNTEAFF	TGCGCCAGCAGCAATCGGACAGCTATGAACACTGAAGCTTTCTTT	.	TRBJ1-1	TRBV5-1	.
CASSNNRGRITEAFF	TGTGCCAGCAGCAACAACAGGGGAAGGATTACTGAAGCTTTCTTT	.	TRBJ1-1	TRBV7-9	TRBD1
CASSYRAGPLTEAFF	TGTGCCAGCAGTTACCGAGCAGGGCCGTTGACTGAAGCTTTCTTT	.	TRBJ1-1	TRBV6-5	.
CASSSRGARFEKLFF	TGTGCCAGCAGCTCTCGGGGGGCCAGGTTTGAAAAACTGTTTTTT	.	TRBJ1-4	TRBV7-9	.
CASSLRTSGDYEQYF	TGTGCCAGCAGCTTAAGGACTAGCGGGGACTACGAGCAGTACTTC	.	TRBJ2-7	TRBV7-2	TRBD2
CASTRVGLRNEQFF	TGTGCCAGCACCCGAGTGGGACTACGAAATGAGCAGTTCTTC	.	TRBJ2-1	TRBV7-2	TRBD2
CASRQDENNEQFF	TGTGCCAGCAGACAGGACGAGAACAATGAGCAGTTCTTC	.	TRBJ2-1	TRBV2	.
CASSPDNAYEQYF	TGTGCCAGCTCACCAGACAACGCCTACGAGCAGTACTTC	.	TRBJ2-7	TRBV18	.